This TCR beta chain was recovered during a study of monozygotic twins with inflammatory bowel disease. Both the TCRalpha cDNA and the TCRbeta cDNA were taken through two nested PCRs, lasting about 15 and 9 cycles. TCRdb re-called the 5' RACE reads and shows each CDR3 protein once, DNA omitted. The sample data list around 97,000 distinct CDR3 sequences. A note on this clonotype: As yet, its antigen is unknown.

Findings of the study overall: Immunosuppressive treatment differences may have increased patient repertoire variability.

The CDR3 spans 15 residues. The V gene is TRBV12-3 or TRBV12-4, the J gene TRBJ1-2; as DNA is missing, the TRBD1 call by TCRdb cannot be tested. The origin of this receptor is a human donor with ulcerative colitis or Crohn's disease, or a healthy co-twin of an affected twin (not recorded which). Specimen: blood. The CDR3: CASSLRAGGIYGYTF.